The present TCR beta chain was sequenced within a study of Ad26.COV2.S vaccination and SARS-CoV-2 variants. Assay: immunoSEQ multiplex PCR; the TCRdb copy retains only in-frame clones and omits some. The repertoire holds hundreds of thousands of clones, with around nine tenths as singletons. Treatment described: about 20 received Ad26.COV2.S at low or high dose, single or two shots; 5 received placebo; per-sample allocation not given. Day 63 following the first vaccine or placebo injection was when the samples were taken. Germline V gene lookup returns CDR1 SEHNR and CDR2 FQNEAQ (reference sequence). CDR3 size: 12 residues. Deletions cut 5 bases from V and 7 bases from J, with 9 bases between. A remark on this clone: The antigen is not known.

Notes on the study in general: Greater spike-specific TCR breadth was seen in vaccine recipients than in placebo recipients. Substantial post-vaccination breadth of spike-specific CD8+ and CD4+ T cell responses was reported. The TCR breadth and depth analyses may have understated or missed part of the total T cell responses. Breadth of non-spike TCRs did not differ between vaccinees and placebo recipients.

This TCR came from a person between 18 and 59 years old who received the Ad26.COV2.S COVID-19 vaccine or a placebo. V and J are TRBV7-9 and TRBJ1-3, with D hard to call. The sequenced sample was peripheral blood, obtained in a trial of Ad26.COV2.S vaccine versus placebo. In DNA, the CDR3 is TGTGCCAGCAGCCTCCATAGGAACACCATATATTTT. Its translation: CASSLHRNTIYF.